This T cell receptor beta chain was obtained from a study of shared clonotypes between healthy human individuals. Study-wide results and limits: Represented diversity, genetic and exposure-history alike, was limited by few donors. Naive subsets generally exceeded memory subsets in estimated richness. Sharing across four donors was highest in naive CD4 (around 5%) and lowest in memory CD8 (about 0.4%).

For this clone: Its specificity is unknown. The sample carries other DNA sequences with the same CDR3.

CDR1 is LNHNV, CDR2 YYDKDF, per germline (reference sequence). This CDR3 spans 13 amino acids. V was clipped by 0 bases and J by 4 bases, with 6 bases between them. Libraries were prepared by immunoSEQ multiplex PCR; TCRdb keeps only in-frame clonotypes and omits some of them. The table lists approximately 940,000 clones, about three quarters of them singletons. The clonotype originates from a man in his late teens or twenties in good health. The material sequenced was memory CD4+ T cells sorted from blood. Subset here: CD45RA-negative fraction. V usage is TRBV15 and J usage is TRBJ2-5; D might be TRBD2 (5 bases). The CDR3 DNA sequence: TGTGCCACCAGCAGAGATGGGAGAGAGACCCAGTACTTC. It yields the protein CATSRDGRETQYF.